The entry that follows covers one T cell receptor beta chain sequence. This clone was observed a few times. This receptor's antigen is unknown. No much larger clonotype is one base removed from it; base qualities were not supplied. The data originate from a study of cytomegalovirus exposure and HLA in healthy donors listed by TCRdb under 2017. Some background on the complete study: An earlier analysis of some 600 of the donors reported about 260 Gb of sequence data and 117 million unique TCR beta sequences obtained from some 200 million T cells. Of the roughly 400 genotyped donors, about 80% fell in the genetic ancestry cluster associated with self-reported Caucasian donors. A later analysis re-analyzed previously published TCR beta repertoires from 660 or so donors and added high-resolution HLA genotyping to study TCR occurrence patterns. An earlier analysis of some 600 of the donors applied high-throughput TCR beta sequencing to assess whether each TCR beta V gene segment acted as functional or pseudogenic. Donor age, sex, ethnicity and CMV serostatus were compiled together with the repertoire data. A separate validation cohort of some 130 different subjects was used in addition to the 666-subject first cohort. Using immunosequencing, the study profiled T cell repertoires from 500 to 800 subjects and related those repertoires to cytomegalovirus serostatus. The study combined high-throughput TCR immunosequencing, statistical association of individual TCRs with disease status, and machine learning to predict cytomegalovirus infection status. Typing coverage varied by locus: 629-630 donors for A, B, C, DRB1 and DQB1; approximately 520 for DQA1; 600 to 610 for DPA1; some 470 for DPB1. All discovery cohort repertoires had been generated using a single sequencing platform. Among roughly 370 genotyped donors of the cohort, an average of approximately 250,000 unique TCR beta nucleotide sequences were sequenced per donor, roughly 18% of them non-productive. Rather than using new phenotypic data, the later analysis identified candidate immune exposures from TCR beta sequences and from how often those sequences occurred across donors. The study aimed to test whether signatures of past pathogen exposure could be identified by cataloging public T cell receptors. A later genetic analysis took genome-wide SNP genotypes for 398 of the 666 donors and used that subset as a discovery cohort. Roughly 5 DR-DQ haplotypes were handled as single units for association and clustering, since linkage in the cohort was strong. An early release covering more than 500 HLA-typed donors comprised approximately 290 gigabases of sequencing data and around 80 million unique TCR sequences. HLA typing covered class I and class II loci at four-digit resolution. On the study overall, not on this receptor specifically: A later analysis found that most CMV-associated TCR beta chains appeared HLA-restricted, with HLA associations seemingly driven largely by CMV exposure. A further reported finding was that TCR beta sequences accurately predicted the HLA-A and HLA-B alleles for most subjects in the first cohort. According to the authors, the approach could potentially be generalized to other disease states and immunological phenotypes. Some IMGT-functional V segments, including TRBV6-2 and TRBV6-3, could not be distinguished by the 87-base-pair reads and were therefore excluded. Assigning TCR associations to individual alleles was difficult when HLA alleles, especially DR and DQ, strongly co-occurred. Compared with the roughly 710-donor mean, donors in an Asian-associated ancestry cluster had fewer N-insertions in productive TCRs, according to a later genetic analysis. A later analysis found that TCR association rates varied across HLA loci, with DRB1 alleles showing the most associated TCRs and HLA-C alleles the fewest. Presence/absence analyses assumed roughly uniform sequencing depth across donors, an assumption that may not hold. Because counts were too low, about 18 rarely observed V segments, including chromosome 9 orphons, were excluded from the earlier analysis of some 590 of the donors. The classifier was reported to diagnose cytomegalovirus status with high specificity and sensitivity in both the original cohort and the validation cohort. In vitro tests confirmed that three of the cytomegalovirus-associated TCR beta chains recognize cytomegalovirus antigens. Immune exposure information for the cohort was limited to CMV serostatus. Broadly in line with IMGT annotations, most TCR beta V segments showed up in productive rearrangements about 90% or about 30% of the time in an earlier analysis of 587 of the donors. A cluster of highly shared sequence variants was judged likely to be a technical artifact of the sequencing pipeline. Most TCR sequences were observed very rarely across donors, whereas some public TCRs were present in many individuals. The cohort was sequenced for TCR beta chains only, and without alpha or paired-chain data the features that could be detected were limited. In a later analysis, several top co-occurrence clusters were reported to appear linked to parvovirus B19, influenza, CMV and Epstein-Barr virus. Compared with equally common non-associated chains, HLA-associated TCR beta chains in a later analysis were more clonally expanded and had lower generation probabilities. In a later genetic analysis, a missense DCLRE1C variant was associated with V-gene and J-gene trimming of TCR beta chains, and the association was replicated in an independent cohort. Because HLA typing was unavailable for some donors at each locus, only the typed subset was used in association tests. The study gave a list of about 170 TCR beta chains associated with cytomegalovirus. Correlated functional status among segregating V segments might be attributable to linkage disequilibrium, but an unknown experimental factor could not be ruled out. In a later analysis, some 17,000 TCR beta sequences were associated with specific HLA alleles at a false discovery rate of 0.05.

The receptor library was made with the immunoSEQ multiplex PCR assay. For the multiplex PCR, a mixture combining 60 forward primers for TCR Vbeta segments and 13 reverse primers for TCR Jbeta segments was used. Amplification of the CDR3 region of rearranged TCR beta genes was performed with a multiplex PCR assay on genomic DNA. Amplified TCR beta libraries were sequenced as 87-base-pair reads on the Illumina HiSeq System. Per the authors' processing: In a later analysis, about 80 million unique TCR beta chains were counted across the 650 to 750 repertoires, and about 10 million of these chains were shared by at least two donors. Raw reads were error-corrected and collapsed into unique sequences by a nearest-neighbor algorithm in which closely related sequences were merged to remove PCR and sequencing errors. To assign V, D and J gene segments, CDR3 sequences were aligned to IMGT reference sequences. Each retained sequence needed at least a six-nucleotide match to both a V gene segment and a J gene segment. A rearrangement was called productive if the CDR3 had no stop codons and remained in frame with V and J, and every other rearrangement was called non-productive. Following IMGT convention, CDR3 was defined as the stretch from the second conserved V-encoded cysteine up to the conserved J-encoded phenylalanine. Sequences without an unambiguous match to a single V gene segment were excluded from the earlier analysis of a few hundred of the donors. In an earlier analysis of 587 of the donors, V segments were called functional above 56.7% productive rearrangements and were called segregating when the between-donor standard deviation exceeded 5%. A statistical classification framework was built for diagnosing cytomegalovirus status from the catalog of TCR beta chain sequences. A later analysis assigned V and J genes by comparing TCR nucleotide sequences with IMGT/GENE-DB human TR gene sequences. The TCRdist pipeline was used in a later analysis to assign CDR3 sequences and most-parsimonious VDJ recombination scenarios. A later analysis defined each TCR beta chain by its CDR3 amino acid sequence plus V-gene family, and excluded reads lacking a unique V-gene family. A later analysis removed several hundred highly shared, low-generation-probability nucleotide sequences to deal with suspected cross-contamination and a sequencing artifact. For each public chain, a later analysis derived a clonal expansion index from normalized ranks of inferred template counts within each repertoire. A later analysis computed generation probabilities with a VDJ recombination model fitted to out-of-frame rearrangements, and checked the results against IGoR. Hypergeometric tests were used in a later analysis to score TCR-TCR, TCR-HLA and TCR-CMV co-occurrence, with a repertoire-size bias correction applied to the TCR pairs. To estimate false discovery rates, a later analysis permuted the HLA or CMV assignments 20 times. In a later analysis, co-occurring TCRs were grouped using DBSCAN, with TCRdist sequence similarity added in when clustering inside HLA-allele-positive subsets. Repertoires with fewer than 30,000 or more than 120,000 public chains were left out of co-occurrence clustering, as were about five repertoires with anomalous nucleotide sharing. In TCRdb, the immuneACCESS table is reduced to in-frame sequences with V and J assigned. These tables do not hold every clone; where another copy was compared, an unresolved V gene accounts for under half, and the others remain unexplained. That table supplies the V and J calls and clone size; D and trimming were determined from the DNA. The sample table holds roughly 120,000 clones, of which more than 65% were seen once. The ten largest clones take up roughly 13% of the sample.

Including the terminal cysteine and phenylalanine, the CDR3 comprises 14 residues. Only the CDR3 part of the read is kept: 42 bases, read in frame from the first base. The junction shows trimming of 6 bases on V and 4 bases on J, plus 15 bases between the germline ends. The cohort consisted of 670 or so healthy bone marrow donors. All cohort members were sampled while nominally healthy, although unrecorded immune exposures were likely present. The donor tested CMV seropositive, placing the donor among the roughly 300 seropositive members of the cohort. Every donor gave a peripheral blood sample, and the peripheral blood mononuclear cells from that sample were used for TCR beta sequencing. Genomic DNA was extracted from the blood cell samples with the Qiagen DNeasy Blood Extraction Kit.

In this chain, TRBV23-1 is recombined with TRBJ1-1; the D gene is perhaps TRBD1, on 6 matching bases. TRBV23-1 is an ORF, and what it does is uncertain. This TCR was recovered from a woman aged 55-69 years in good health and CMV-seropositive. The sequenced material came from PBMCs. In nucleotides, the sequence is TGCGCCAGCAGAGTACAGGGTTTTCGCACTGAAGCTTTCTTT. Translated, it reads CASRVQGFRTEAFF.